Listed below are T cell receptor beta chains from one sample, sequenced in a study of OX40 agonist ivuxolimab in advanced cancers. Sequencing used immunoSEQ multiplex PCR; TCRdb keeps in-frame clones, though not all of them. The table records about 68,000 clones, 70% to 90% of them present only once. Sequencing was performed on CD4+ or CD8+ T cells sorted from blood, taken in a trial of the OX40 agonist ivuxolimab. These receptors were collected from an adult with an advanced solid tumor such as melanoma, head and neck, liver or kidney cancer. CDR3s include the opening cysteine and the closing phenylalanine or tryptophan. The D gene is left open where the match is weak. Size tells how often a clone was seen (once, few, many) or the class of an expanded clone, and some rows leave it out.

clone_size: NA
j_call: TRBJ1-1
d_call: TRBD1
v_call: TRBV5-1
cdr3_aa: CASSSGGPNTEAFF
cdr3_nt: TGCGCCAGCAGTTCAGGGGGCCCGAACACTGAAGCTTTCTTT

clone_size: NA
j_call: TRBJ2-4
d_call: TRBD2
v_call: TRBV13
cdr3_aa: CASSLIGLAGDDKNIQYF
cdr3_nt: TGTGCCAGCAGCTTAATCGGACTAGCGGGAGATGACAAAAACATTCAGTACTTC

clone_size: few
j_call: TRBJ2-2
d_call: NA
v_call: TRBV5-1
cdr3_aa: CASSLGGRITGELFF
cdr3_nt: TGCGCCAGCAGCTTGGGAGGGAGAATCACCGGGGAGCTGTTTTTT

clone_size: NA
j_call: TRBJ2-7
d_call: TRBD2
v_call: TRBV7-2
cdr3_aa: CASSQTSGMVVEQYF
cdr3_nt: TGTGCCAGCAGCCAAACTAGCGGGATGGTTGTCGAGCAGTACTTC

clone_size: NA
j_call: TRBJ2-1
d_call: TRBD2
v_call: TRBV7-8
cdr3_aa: CASSFRLAGYNEQFF
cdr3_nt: TGTGCCAGCAGCTTCCGACTAGCGGGCTACAATGAGCAGTTCTTC

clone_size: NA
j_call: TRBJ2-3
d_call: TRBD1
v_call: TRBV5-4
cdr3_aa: CASSSGTGVPDTQYF
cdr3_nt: TGTGCCAGCAGCTCCGGGACAGGGGTCCCAGATACGCAGTATTTT

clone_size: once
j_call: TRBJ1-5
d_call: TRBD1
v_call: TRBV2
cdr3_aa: CASHLDPDRNSNQPQHF
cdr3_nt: TGTGCCAGCCACCTGGACCCGGACAGGAATAGCAATCAGCCCCAGCATTTT

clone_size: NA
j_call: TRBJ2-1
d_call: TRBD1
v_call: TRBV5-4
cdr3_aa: CASTGQGGNEQFF
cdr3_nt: TGTGCCAGCACCGGACAGGGGGGAAATGAGCAGTTCTTC

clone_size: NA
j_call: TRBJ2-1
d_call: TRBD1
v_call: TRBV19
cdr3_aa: CASTVTGHEQFF
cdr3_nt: TGTGCCAGTACCGTGACAGGGCATGAGCAGTTCTTC

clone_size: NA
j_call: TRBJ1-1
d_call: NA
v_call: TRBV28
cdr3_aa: CASSGVGILTEAFF
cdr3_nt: TGTGCCAGCAGTGGGGTGGGAATTCTCACTGAAGCTTTCTTT

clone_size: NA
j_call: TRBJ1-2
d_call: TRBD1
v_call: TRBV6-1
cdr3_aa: CASSEPLYRGGGYGYTF
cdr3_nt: TGTGCCAGCAGTGAACCGCTATACAGGGGGGGTGGGTATGGCTACACCTTC

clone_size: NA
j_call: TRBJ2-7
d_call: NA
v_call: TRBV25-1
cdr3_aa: CASSEEGPSAYEQYF
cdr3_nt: TGTGCCAGCAGTGAAGAGGGTCCTAGCGCCTACGAGCAGTACTTC

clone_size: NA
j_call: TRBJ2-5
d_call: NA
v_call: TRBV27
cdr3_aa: CASSMGPETQYF
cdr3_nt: TGTGCCAGCAGTATGGGGCCGGAGACCCAGTACTTC

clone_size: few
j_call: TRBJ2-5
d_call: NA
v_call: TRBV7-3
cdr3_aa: CASSDPRGTQYF
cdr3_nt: TGTGCCAGCAGCGACCCCCGGGGGACCCAGTACTTC

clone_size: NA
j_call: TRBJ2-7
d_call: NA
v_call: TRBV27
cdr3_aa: CASSLKDTTYEQYF
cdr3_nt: TGTGCCAGCAGTTTAAAGGACACGACTTACGAGCAGTACTTC

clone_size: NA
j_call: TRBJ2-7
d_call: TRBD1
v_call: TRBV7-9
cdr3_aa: CASSLDLYRDREPREQYF
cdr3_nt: TGTGCCAGCAGCTTAGATCTCTACCGGGACAGGGAGCCGCGAGAGCAGTACTTC

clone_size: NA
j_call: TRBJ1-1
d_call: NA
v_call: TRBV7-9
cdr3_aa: CASSLSRNTEAFF
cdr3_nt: TGTGCCAGCAGCTTATCGAGGAACACTGAAGCTTTCTTT

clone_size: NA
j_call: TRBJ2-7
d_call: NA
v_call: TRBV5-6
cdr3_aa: CASTRASFAYEQYF
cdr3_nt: TGTGCCAGCACCCGGGCTAGTTTTGCCTACGAGCAGTACTTC

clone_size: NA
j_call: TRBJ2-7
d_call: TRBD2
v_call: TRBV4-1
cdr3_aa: CASSHAFTSGISYEQYF
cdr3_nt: TGCGCCAGCAGCCACGCCTTTACTAGCGGTATATCCTACGAGCAGTACTTC

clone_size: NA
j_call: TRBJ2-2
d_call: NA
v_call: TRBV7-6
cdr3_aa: CASSLVPTGELFF
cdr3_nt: TGTGCCAGCAGCTTAGTCCCCACCGGGGAGCTGTTTTTT

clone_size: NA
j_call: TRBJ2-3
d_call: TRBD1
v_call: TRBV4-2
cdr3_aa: CASSQEQGGTDTQYF
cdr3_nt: TGTGCCAGCAGCCAAGAACAGGGGGGCACAGATACGCAGTATTTT

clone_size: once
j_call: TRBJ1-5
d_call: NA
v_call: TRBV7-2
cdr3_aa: CASSPARGPGQPQHF
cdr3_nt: TGTGCCAGCAGCCCCGCCCGGGGGCCGGGACAGCCCCAGCATTTT

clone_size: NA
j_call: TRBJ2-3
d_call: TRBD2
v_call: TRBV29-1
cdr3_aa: CSVDNVSGSYRRADTQYF
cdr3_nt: TGCAGCGTTGATAATGTTAGCGGGAGTTATCGCAGGGCAGATACGCAGTATTTT

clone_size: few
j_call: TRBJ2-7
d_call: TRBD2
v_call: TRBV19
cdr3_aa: CASSIYNGEGNEQYF
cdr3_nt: TGTGCCAGTAGTATTTACAACGGGGAGGGGAACGAGCAGTACTTC

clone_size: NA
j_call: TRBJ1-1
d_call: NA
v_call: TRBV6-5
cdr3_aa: CAGSWREAFF
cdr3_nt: TGTGCCGGATCCTGGCGTGAAGCTTTCTTT

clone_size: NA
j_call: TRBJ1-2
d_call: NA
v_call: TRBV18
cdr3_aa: CASSRQENYGYTF
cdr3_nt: TGTGCCAGCTCACGTCAAGAGAACTATGGCTACACCTTC

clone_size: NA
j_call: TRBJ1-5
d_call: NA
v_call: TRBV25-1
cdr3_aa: CASSETGGGQPQHF
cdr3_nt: TGTGCCAGCAGTGAGACAGGAGGAGGGCAGCCCCAGCATTTT

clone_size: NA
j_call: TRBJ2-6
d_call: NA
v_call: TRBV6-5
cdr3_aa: CASSYSGAGANVLTF
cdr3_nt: TGTGCCAGCAGTTACTCGGGAGCTGGGGCCAACGTCCTGACTTTC

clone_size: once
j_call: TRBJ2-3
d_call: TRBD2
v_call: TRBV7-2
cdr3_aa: CASSLRSSGKTDTQYF
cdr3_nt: TGTGCCAGCAGCTTAAGGTCTAGCGGGAAGACAGATACGCAGTATTTT

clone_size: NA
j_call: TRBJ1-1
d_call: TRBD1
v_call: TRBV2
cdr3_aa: CASSGDRVNTEAFF
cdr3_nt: TGTGCCAGCAGTGGGGACAGAGTGAACACTGAAGCTTTCTTT

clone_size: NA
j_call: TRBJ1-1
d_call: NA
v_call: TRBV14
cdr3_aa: CASSQETNTEAFF
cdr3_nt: TGTGCCAGCAGCCAAGAAACGAACACTGAAGCTTTCTTT

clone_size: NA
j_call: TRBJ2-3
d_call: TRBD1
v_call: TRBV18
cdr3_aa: CASSLNRGQKGDTQYF
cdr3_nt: TGTGCCAGCTCACTCAACAGGGGGCAGAAAGGAGATACGCAGTATTTT

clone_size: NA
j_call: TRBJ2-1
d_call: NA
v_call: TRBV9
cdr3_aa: CASSFRSSYNEQFF
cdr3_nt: TGTGCCAGCAGCTTCAGGTCGTCCTACAATGAGCAGTTCTTC

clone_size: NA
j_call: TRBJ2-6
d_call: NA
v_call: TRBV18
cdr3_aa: CASSPAGSGANVLTF
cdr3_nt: TGTGCCAGCTCACCAGCCGGGTCTGGGGCCAACGTCCTGACTTTC

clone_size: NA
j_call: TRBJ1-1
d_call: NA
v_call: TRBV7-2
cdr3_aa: CASSYLAGGEAFF
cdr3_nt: TGTGCCAGCAGTTACCTAGCCGGGGGTGAAGCTTTCTTT

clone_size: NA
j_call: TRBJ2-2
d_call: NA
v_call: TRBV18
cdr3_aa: CASSAQGGTGELFF
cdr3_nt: TGTGCCAGCTCGGCGCAGGGTGGAACCGGGGAGCTGTTTTTT

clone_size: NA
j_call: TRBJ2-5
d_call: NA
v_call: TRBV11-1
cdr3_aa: CASSLRGSQETQYF
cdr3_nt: TGTGCCAGCAGCCTCCGGGGGTCACAAGAGACCCAGTACTTC

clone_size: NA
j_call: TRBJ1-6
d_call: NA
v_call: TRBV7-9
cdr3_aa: CASSPLTGSFNSPLHF
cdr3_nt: TGTGCCAGCAGCCCATTGACAGGCAGTTTCAATTCACCCCTCCACTTT

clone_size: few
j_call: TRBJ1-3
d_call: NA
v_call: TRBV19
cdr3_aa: CASSQGGSGNTIYF
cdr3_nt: TGTGCCAGTAGCCAGGGTGGCTCTGGAAACACCATATATTTT

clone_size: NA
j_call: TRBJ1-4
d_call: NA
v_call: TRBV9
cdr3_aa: CASSVGGAGEKLFF
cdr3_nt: TGTGCCAGCAGCGTAGGGGGGGCAGGGGAAAAACTGTTTTTT